Listed here are 22 T cell receptor beta chains from one sample, sequenced in a study of cytomegalovirus exposure and HLA in healthy donors. The study ran its PCR with 60 Vbeta and 13 Jbeta primers. Profiled with immunoSEQ multiplex PCR; TCRdb holds only in-frame clones, not every one. The sample lists 150,000 to 200,000 clones; around 80% were seen once. The sequencing sample was made of PBMCs. The receptors derive from a man in his late teens or twenties in good health and CMV-seronegative.

The chain links TRBV27 to TRBJ2-7, with D perhaps TRBD1 (6 bases). The CDR3 runs to 14 residues. The germline gives CDR1 MNHEY, CDR2 SMNVEV (reference sequence). The V and J ends lost 5 bases and 2 bases respectively, with 13 bases between them. CDR3 coding DNA: TGTGCCAGCAGTCCGGACAGTCAACCCTACGAGCAGTACTTC. This sequence encodes CASSPDSQPYEQYF.

The chain uses TRBV6-1 and TRBJ1-1; TRBD1 is a possible D gene (6 bases). V lost 6 bases, J lost 10 bases, and 21 bases lay in between. The CDR3 consists of 14 residues. Germline V gene data show CDR1 as MNHNS and CDR2 as SASEGT. The CDR3, as DNA: TGTGCCAGCAGAGCGCCGCGACAGGCTTCTGGAGCTTTCTTT. Its translation is CASRAPRQASGAFF.

The genes are TRBV7-3 and TRBJ2-1; 10 bases align to TRBD2. This CDR3 comprises 15 residues. In germline, CDR1 is SGHTA, CDR2 FQGTGA. The junction had 11 bases not matched to a gene; V was cut back by 5 bases and J by 10 bases. Written as DNA, the CDR3 is TGTGCCAGCAGCACCCAGCGGGAGGGCCCACCCGAGCAGTTCTTC. This sequence encodes CASSTQREGPPEQFF.

The chain joins TRBV18 to TRBJ2-7; 8 bases agree with TRBD1. After removal of 5 bases from V and 4 bases from J, the junction contained 7 bases not matched to a gene. From germline, CDR1 is KGHSH and CDR2 LQKENI. The CDR3 has 14 amino acids. The CDR3 coding sequence is TGTGCCAGCTCAAAAAACGACAGGGGTTACGAGCAGTACTTC. Encoded protein: CASSKNDRGYEQYF.

The gene calls are TRBV19 and TRBJ2-7; 9 positions match TRBD1. Germline trimming cut 10 bases from V and 1 base from J; bases unmatched to any gene: 5. Germline CDR1 is LNHDA and CDR2 is SQIVND (reference sequence). The CDR3 spans 13 residues. CDR3 coding DNA: TGTGCCATTAAACAGGGGGCATCCTACGAGCAGTACTTC. Protein product: CAIKQGASYEQYF.

The chain carries TRBV5-1 and TRBJ1-1; D is unclear. CDR1 and CDR2 (germline): SGHRS, YFSETQ. V was trimmed by 0 bases and J by 4 bases, leaving 13 bases between them. The CDR3 loop spans 15 amino acids. The CDR3 DNA follows: TGCGCCAGCAGCTTGGCCGAACTCATCGGCACTGAAGCTTTCTTT. Translated: CASSLAELIGTEAFF.

The rearrangement joins TRBV4-1 to TRBJ2-7; D is ambiguous. Trimming stripped 4 bases from V and 5 bases from J, with 6 bases between. The germline V gene has CDR1 MGHRA and CDR2 YSYEKL. The CDR3 runs to 11 residues. CDR3 DNA sequence: TGCGCCAGCAGCCTTTACAACGAGCAGTACTTC. It is translated as CASSLYNEQYF.

The rearrangement uses TRBV9 and TRBJ2-1, with 10 nucleotides matching TRBD2. CDR1 is SGDLS, CDR2 YYNGEE, per germline. The CDR3 extends over 17 amino acids. After removal of 0 bases from V and 2 bases from J, the junction contained 5 bases not matched to a gene. The CDR3 spells CASSVAGSGRTYNEQFF. Here the CDR3 DNA reads TGTGCCAGCAGCGTAGCAGGTAGCGGGAGGACCTACAATGAGCAGTTCTTC.

V gene TRBV28 combines with J gene TRBJ1-1; TRBD1 aligns across 9 bases. This CDR3 has 15 residues. CDR1 MDHEN and CDR2 SYDVKM come from the germline V gene. Trimming removed 7 bases from V and 5 bases from J; junction bases left unmatched: 11. The CDR3 DNA is TGTGCCAGCACCCTTAGGAGGACAGGGGTAACTGAAGCTTTCTTT. Protein product: CASTLRRTGVTEAFF. The full variable domain, rest sourced from reference TRBV28 and TRBJ1-1, is DVKVTQSSRYLVKRTGEKVFLECVQDMDHENMFWYRQDPGLGLRLIYFSYDVKMKEKGDIPEGYSVSREKKERFSLILESASTNQTSMYLCASTLRRTGVTEAFFGQGTRLTVV.

The J gene is TRBJ1-1, the V gene TRBV18; D ambiguous. The CDR3 is 12 residues long. Deletions cut 2 bases from V and 4 bases from J, with 5 bases between. CDR1 and CDR2 (germline): KGHSH, LQKENI. CDR3 DNA sequence: TGTGCCAGCTCACCAATGAGCACTGAAGCTTTCTTT. Amino acids: CASSPMSTEAFF.

The rearrangement uses TRBV4-1 and TRBJ2-5, with D unresolved. The CDR3 loop spans 15 amino acids. The V end lost 0 bases, the J end lost 2 bases, and 10 bases lay between the germline ends. The V gene's germline CDR1 is MGHRA and CDR2 YSYEKL. In DNA, the CDR3 is TGCGCCAGCAGCCAAGAGACTGCGGCTCAAGAGACCCAGTACTTC. It translates to CASSQETAAQETQYF.

In nucleotides, the CDR3 is TGTGCCAGCAGCTCCGGCGGGGGGTCGTGGCAGTACTTC. It is translated as CASSSGGGSWQYF. This chain links TRBV7-9 with TRBJ2-7; 8 bases align to TRBD2. The junction had 8 bases not matched to a gene; V was cut back by 4 bases and J by 9 bases. CDR3 length equals 13 residues. Germline assignment: CDR1 SEHNR and CDR2 FQNEAQ (reference sequence).

The chain is built from TRBV28 and TRBJ1-3; 7 bases are a match to TRBD1. This CDR3 is built from 15 residues. Germline V gene lookup returns CDR1 MDHEN and CDR2 SYDVKM. The V segment lost 5 bases and the J segment 4 bases; nucleotides outside the gene matches: 8. CDR3 DNA sequence: TGTGCCAGCAGTATATCACAGGGGTACGGAAACACCATATATTTT. The encoded protein is CASSISQGYGNTIYF. The whole variable domain, remainder taken from reference TRBV28 and TRBJ1-3, is DVKVTQSSRYLVKRTGEKVFLECVQDMDHENMFWYRQDPGLGLRLIYFSYDVKMKEKGDIPEGYSVSREKKERFSLILESASTNQTSMYLCASSISQGYGNTIYFGEGSWLTVV.

The chain has TRBV18 and TRBJ1-4; 7 bases are shared with TRBD1. J was trimmed by 2 bases and V by 2 bases; bases with no gene match: 2. Germline V CDR1 and CDR2: KGHSH, LQKENI. The CDR3 totals 15 residues. CDR3 protein: CASSPRGPTNEKLFF. CDR3 in DNA: TGTGCCAGCTCACCAAGGGGGCCCACTAATGAAAAACTGTTTTTT.

The rearrangement uses TRBV15 and TRBJ2-5, with a possible D match to TRBD2 (6 bases). The assigned J gene may be wrong: the sequence end matches TRBJ2-7 better. Germline assignment: CDR1 LNHNV and CDR2 YYDKDF (reference sequence). The CDR3 is 15 residues long. The CDR3 sequence is CATSREAGNNYEQYF. CDR3 nucleotide sequence: TGTGCCACCAGCAGAGAAGCGGGCAACAATTACGAGCAGTACTTC.

The chain recombines TRBV5-1 with TRBJ1-1; D remains unclear. CDR1 and CDR2 from the germline V gene are SGHRS and YFSETQ. Trimming took 3 bases from V and 0 from J, leaving 12 bases between them. The CDR3 has 15 residues. In DNA form, the CDR3 reads TGCGCCAGCAGCTCCCTTCCCCTTTTGAACACTGAAGCTTTCTTT. Encoded protein: CASSSLPLLNTEAFF.

This chain uses TRBV7-8 with TRBJ2-7; 7 bases agree with TRBD1. The CDR3 loop spans 14 amino acids. Germline V gene data show CDR1 as SGHVS and CDR2 as FQNEAQ. Losses at the gene ends were 4 bases for V and 4 bases for J; bases not matched to a gene: 7. The CDR3: CASSWTGLGYEQYF. DNA for the CDR3: TGTGCCAGCAGCTGGACAGGACTTGGTTACGAGCAGTACTTC.

This clone was seen only once. The V call is TRBV6-1, the J call TRBJ1-5, with TRBD1 identical over 7 bases. With V trimmed by 8 bases and J by 0 bases, 7 bases remained unmatched. This CDR3 is 15 amino acids long. Looked up from germline, CDR1 is MNHNS and CDR2 is SASEGT. The CDR3 DNA reads TGTGCCAGCGCCGGGACAGCCCATAGCAATCAGCCCCAGCATTTT. This gives the protein CASAGTAHSNQPQHF.

The chain combines TRBV5-1 with TRBJ1-2, with 12 bases fitting TRBD1. The CDR3 totals 16 residues. The germline CDR1 and CDR2 sequences are SGHRS and YFSETQ. The V segment lost 4 bases and the J segment 8 bases; nucleotides outside the gene matches: 12. The DNA for the CDR3 is TGCGCCAGCAGCGCGCCTCCGGGACAGGGGGCAGGGGGCTACACCTTC. Protein: CASSAPPGQGAGGYTF. Drawing the rest from reference TRBV5-1 and TRBJ1-2, the complete variable domain is KAGVTQTPRYLIKTRGQQVTLSCSPISGHRSVSWYQQTPGQGLQFLFEYFSETQRNKGNFPGRFSGRQFSNSRSEMNVSTLELGDSALYLCASSAPPGQGAGGYTFGSGTRLTVV.

The table lists this clone with a count of one. This sequence joins TRBV6-6 and TRBJ1-5, with D tentatively TRBD1 (6 bases). The CDR3 is made up of 16 amino acids. Trimming left V 2 bases short and J 0 bases short, with 11 bases between. CDR1 is MNHNY and CDR2 is SVGAGI in the germline V gene (reference sequence). CDR3 residues: CASSYRTDFSNQPQHF. Written as DNA, the CDR3 is TGTGCCAGCAGTTACCGGACAGATTTTAGCAATCAGCCCCAGCATTTT.

The chain joins TRBV5-6 to TRBJ2-1; the match to TRBD2 covers 9 bases. The CDR3 runs to 15 residues. The junction had 3 bases not matched to a gene; V was cut back by 2 bases and J by 3 bases. Germline values: CDR1 SGHDT, CDR2 YYEEEE. The CDR3 DNA is TGTGCCAGCAGCTTTTTGACTAGCGGCTACAATGAGCAGTTCTTC. Translated: CASSFLTSGYNEQFF.

V gene TRBV5-4 combines with J gene TRBJ1-2; perhaps TRBD1 as D (6 bases). The ends were cut back, 4 bases at V and 2 bases at J, with 12 bases in the middle. This CDR3 contains 14 residues. Germline loops: CDR1 SGHNT, CDR2 YYREEE (reference sequence). The CDR3 nucleotides read TGTGCCAGCAGCCCGGGGGGGCTGAACTATGGCTACACCTTC. This gives the protein CASSPGGLNYGYTF.